This T cell receptor delta chain stems from a study of gamma-delta chains in newborns, infants, children. TCRdb reran clone calling via CATT on the reads. This sample has several thousand delta-chain clones, with about 10% found just once. This clone was seen a handful of times. Trimming stripped 0 bases from V and 0 bases from J, with 15 bases between. CDR3 length: 17 amino acids. Looked up from germline, CDR1 is NSMFDY and CDR2 is ISSIKDK. This receptor was taken from a child who was a newborn, infant or young child, either healthy, febrile or measles-vaccinated (not recorded which). V is TRAV29/DV5 and J is TRDJ2; D is possibly TRDD3 (5 bases). Sequences were obtained from blood. This CDR3 is CAASGTLGNPLTAQLFF. The CDR3 DNA reads as TGTGCAGCAAGCGGGACGTTGGGGAACCCTTTGACAGCACAACTCTTCTTT.